This T cell receptor beta chain was recorded in a study of control samples from healthy donors and cancer patients. Using immunoSEQ multiplex PCR, the repertoire was profiled, and TCRdb retains in-frame clones only, with some absent. Of 150,000 or so clones detected, about 94% appear once; the ten largest clones hold approximately 6%. The CDR3 covers 16 residues. Trimming took off 0 bases at V and 5 bases at J, with 16 bases between the two ends. From germline, CDR1 is SGHVS and CDR2 FQNEAQ. The chain employs TRBV7-8 and TRBJ1-1, with D possibly TRBD1 on 5 matching bases. This receptor was identified in a man in his forties in good health. Sequenced sample: blood. CDR3 amino acids: CASSLAIRGGETEAFF. In DNA form, the CDR3 reads TGTGCCAGCAGCTTAGCGATTCGGGGGGGAGAAACTGAAGCTTTCTTT.